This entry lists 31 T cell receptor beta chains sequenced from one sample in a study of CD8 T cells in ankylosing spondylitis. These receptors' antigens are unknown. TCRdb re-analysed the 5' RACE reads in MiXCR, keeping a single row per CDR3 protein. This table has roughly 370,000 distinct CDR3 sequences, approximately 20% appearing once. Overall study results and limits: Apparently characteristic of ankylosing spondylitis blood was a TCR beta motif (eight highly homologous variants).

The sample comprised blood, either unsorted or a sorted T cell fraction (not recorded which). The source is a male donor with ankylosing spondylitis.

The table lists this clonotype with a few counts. CDR3 loop: CASSPMGLAEETQYF. CDR3 DNA: TGTGCCAGCAGCCCCATGGGACTAGCGGAAGAGACCCAGTACTTC. This chain uses TRBV9 with TRBJ2-5; 11 bases line up with TRBD2. Trimming removed 4 bases from V and 3 bases from J; junction bases left unmatched: 5. Germline CDR1 is SGDLS and CDR2 is YYNGEE. This CDR3 spans 15 amino acids. Full variable domain (outside the CDR3, taken from reference TRBV9 and TRBJ2-5): DSGVTQTPKHLITATGQRVTLRCSPRSGDLSVYWYQQSLDQGLQFLIQYYNGEERAKGNILERFSAQQFPDLHSELNLSSLELGDSALYFCASSPMGLAEETQYFGPGTRLLVL.

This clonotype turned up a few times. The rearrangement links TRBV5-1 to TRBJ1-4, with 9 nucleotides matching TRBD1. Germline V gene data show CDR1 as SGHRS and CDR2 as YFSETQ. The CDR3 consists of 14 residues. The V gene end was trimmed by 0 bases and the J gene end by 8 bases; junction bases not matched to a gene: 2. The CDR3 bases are TGCGCCAGCAGCTTGGAGGGACAGGGAGAAAAACTGTTTTTT. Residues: CASSLEGQGEKLFF.

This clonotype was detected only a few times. The CDR3 region is CASSPPDSRGNIQYF. Written as DNA, the CDR3 is TGTGCCAGCTCACCACCTGATTCTCGGGGGAACATTCAGTACTTC. The chain joins TRBV18 to TRBJ2-4, with a tentative D call TRBD2 (6 bases). CDR3 size: 15 residues. V shed 0 bases and J shed 7 bases, with 13 bases lying between them. Germline V CDR1 and CDR2: KGHSH, LQKENI.

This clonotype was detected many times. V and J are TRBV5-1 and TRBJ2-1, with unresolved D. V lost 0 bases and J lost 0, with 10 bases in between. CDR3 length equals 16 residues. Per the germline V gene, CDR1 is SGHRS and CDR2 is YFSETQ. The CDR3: CASSLEVGNSYNEQFF. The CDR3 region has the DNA TGCGCCAGCAGCTTGGAGGTGGGAAACTCCTACAATGAGCAGTTCTTC.

The CDR3: CASSQEDTDTQYF. CDR3 bases: TGCGCCAGCAGCCAAGAGGACACAGATACGCAGTATTTT. The chain employs TRBV4-1 and TRBJ2-3; D gene uncertain. The CDR3 loop spans 13 amino acids. V lost 0 bases, J lost 2 bases, and 3 bases lay in between. Germline loops: CDR1 MGHRA, CDR2 YSYEKL.

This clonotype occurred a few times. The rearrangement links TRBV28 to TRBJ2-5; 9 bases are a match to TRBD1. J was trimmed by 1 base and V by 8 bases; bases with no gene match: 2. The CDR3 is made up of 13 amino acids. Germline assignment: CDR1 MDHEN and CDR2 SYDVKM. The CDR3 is CASVTGGQETQYF. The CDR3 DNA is TGTGCCAGCGTGACAGGGGGCCAAGAGACCCAGTACTTC.

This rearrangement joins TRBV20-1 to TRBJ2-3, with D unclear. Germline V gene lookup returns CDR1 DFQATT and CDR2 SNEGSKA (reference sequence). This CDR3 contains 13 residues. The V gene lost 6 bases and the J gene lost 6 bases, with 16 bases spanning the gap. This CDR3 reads CSAPARATDTQYF. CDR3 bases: TGCAGTGCCCCCGCCCGGGCCACCGATACGCAGTATTTT.

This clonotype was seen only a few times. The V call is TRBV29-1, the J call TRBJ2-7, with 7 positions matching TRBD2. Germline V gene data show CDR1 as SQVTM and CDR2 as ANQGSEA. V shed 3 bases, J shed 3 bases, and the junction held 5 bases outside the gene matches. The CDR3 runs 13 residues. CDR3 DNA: TGCAGCGTTGAGTCGGGAGGCCGCTACGAGCAGTACTTC. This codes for CSVESGGRYEQYF.

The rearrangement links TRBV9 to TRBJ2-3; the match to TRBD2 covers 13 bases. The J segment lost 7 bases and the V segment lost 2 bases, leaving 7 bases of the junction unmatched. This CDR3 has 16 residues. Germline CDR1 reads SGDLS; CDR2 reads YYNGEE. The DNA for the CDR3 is TGTGCCAGCAGCGTGAGAGGACTAGCGGGAGCGTATACGCAGTATTTT. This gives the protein CASSVRGLAGAYTQYF.

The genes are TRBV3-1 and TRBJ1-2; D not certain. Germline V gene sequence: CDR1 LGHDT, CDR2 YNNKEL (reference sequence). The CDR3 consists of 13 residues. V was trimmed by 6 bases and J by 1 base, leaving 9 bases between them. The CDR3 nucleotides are TGTGCCAGCAGACAAACCAATAACTATGGCTACACCTTC. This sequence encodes CASRQTNNYGYTF.

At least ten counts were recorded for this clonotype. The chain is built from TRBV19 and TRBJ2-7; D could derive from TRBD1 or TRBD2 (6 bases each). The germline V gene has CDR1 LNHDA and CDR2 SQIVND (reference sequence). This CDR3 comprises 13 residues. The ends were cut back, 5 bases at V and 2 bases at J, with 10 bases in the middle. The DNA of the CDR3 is TGTGCCAGTAGTGGGAGGACAGCCTACGAGCAGTACTTC. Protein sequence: CASSGRTAYEQYF.

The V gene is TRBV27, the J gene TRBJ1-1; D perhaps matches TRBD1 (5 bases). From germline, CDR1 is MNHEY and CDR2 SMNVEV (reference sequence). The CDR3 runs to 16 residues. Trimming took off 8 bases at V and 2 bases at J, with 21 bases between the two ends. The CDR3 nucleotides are TGTGCCAGCCGCCCCACCATGGGCAGGGCCAACACTGAAGCTTTCTTT. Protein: CASRPTMGRANTEAFF.

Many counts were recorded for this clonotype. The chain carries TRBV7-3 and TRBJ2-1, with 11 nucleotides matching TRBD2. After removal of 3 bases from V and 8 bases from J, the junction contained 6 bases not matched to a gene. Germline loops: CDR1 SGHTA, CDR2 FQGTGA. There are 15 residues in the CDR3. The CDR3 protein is CASSFSGRANHEQFF. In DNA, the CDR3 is TGTGCCAGCAGCTTTAGCGGGAGGGCCAATCATGAGCAGTTCTTC.

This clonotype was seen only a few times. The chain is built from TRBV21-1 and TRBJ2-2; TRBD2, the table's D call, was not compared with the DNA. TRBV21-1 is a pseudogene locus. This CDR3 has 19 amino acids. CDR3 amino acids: CASSSPSSQGYLGTGELFF. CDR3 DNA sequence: TGTGCCAGCAGCTCTCCCTCCTCGCAGGGGTATCTGGGCACCGGGGAGCTGTTTTTT.

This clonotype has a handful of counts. The CDR3 reads CASSPAEGARFGYTF. The CDR3 DNA sequence: TGCGCCAGCAGCCCCGCCGAGGGGGCGCGTTTTGGCTACACCTTC. The chain joins TRBV4-1 to TRBJ1-2; TRBD1 matches at 7 bases. CDR3 size: 15 residues. The germline V gene encodes CDR1 MGHRA and CDR2 YSYEKL. V shed 4 bases and J 7 bases; nucleotides not matched to a gene: 12.

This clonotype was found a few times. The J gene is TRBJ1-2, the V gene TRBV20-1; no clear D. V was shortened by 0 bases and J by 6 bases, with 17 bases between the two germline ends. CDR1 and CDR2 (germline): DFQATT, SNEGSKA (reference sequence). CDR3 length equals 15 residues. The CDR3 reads CSAREIGLEANGYTF. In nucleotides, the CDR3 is TGCAGTGCTAGAGAGATCGGCTTGGAGGCAAATGGCTACACCTTC.

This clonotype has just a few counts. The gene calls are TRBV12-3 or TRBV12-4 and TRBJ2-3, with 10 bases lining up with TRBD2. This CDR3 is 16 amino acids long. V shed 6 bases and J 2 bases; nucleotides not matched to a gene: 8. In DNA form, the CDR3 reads TGTGCCAGCAGCCTATTACTAGCGGGAATCACAGATACGCAGTATTTT. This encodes CASSLLLAGITDTQYF.

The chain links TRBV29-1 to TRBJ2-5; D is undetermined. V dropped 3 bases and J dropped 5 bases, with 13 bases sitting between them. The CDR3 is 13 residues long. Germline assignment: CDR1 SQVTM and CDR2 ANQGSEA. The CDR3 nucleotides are TGCAGCGTTGAGCAGAGCCGTGGGGAGACCCAGTACTTC. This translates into CSVEQSRGETQYF.

The CDR3 protein is CSARDRRQGNTGELFF. CDR3 sequence (DNA): TGCAGTGCTAGAGATCGGCGCCAGGGCAATACCGGGGAGCTGTTTTTT. The chain links TRBV20-1 to TRBJ2-2; perhaps TRBD1 as D (5 bases). From germline, CDR1 is DFQATT and CDR2 SNEGSKA (reference sequence). CDR3 size: 16 residues. V was pared by 0 bases and J by 5 bases, with 16 bases between.

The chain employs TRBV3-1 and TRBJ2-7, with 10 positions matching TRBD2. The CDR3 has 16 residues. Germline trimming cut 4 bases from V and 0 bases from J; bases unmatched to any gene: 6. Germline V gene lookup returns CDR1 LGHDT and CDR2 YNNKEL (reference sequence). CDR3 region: CASSPGLARGSYEQYF. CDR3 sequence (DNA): TGTGCCAGCAGCCCGGGACTAGCGAGAGGCTCCTACGAGCAGTACTTC.

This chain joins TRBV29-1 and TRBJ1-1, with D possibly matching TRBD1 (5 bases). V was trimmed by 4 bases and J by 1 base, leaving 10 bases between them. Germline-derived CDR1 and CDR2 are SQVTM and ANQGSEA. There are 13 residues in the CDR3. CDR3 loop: CSVAGTENTEAFF. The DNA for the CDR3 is TGCAGCGTTGCCGGGACGGAGAACACTGAAGCTTTCTTT.

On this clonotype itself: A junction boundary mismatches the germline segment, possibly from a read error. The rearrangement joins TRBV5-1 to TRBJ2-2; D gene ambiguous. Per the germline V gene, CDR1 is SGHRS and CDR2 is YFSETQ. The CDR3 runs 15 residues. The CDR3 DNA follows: TGCGCCAGCAACTTGGCCGACGGACACACCGGGGAGCTGTTTTTT. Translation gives CASNLADGHTGELFF.

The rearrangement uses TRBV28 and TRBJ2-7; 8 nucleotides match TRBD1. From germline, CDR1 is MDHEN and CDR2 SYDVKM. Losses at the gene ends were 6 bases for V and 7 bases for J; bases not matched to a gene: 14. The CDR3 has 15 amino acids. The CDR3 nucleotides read TGTGCCAGCAGGTCAGGGACAGGTGGAAGGGAAGAGCAGTACTTC. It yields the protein CASRSGTGGREEQYF.

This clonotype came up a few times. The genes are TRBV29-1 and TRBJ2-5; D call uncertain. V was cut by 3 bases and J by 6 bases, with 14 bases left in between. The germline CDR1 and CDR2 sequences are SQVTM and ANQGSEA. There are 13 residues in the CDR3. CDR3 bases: TGCAGCGTTGATCTAGGATGGACCCAGACCCAGTACTTC. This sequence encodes CSVDLGWTQTQYF.

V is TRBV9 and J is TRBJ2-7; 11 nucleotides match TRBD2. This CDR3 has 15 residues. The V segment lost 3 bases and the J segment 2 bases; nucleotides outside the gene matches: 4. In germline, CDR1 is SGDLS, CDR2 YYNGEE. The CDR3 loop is CASSGTSGGTYEQYF. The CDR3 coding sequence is TGTGCCAGCAGCGGCACTAGCGGGGGCACCTACGAGCAGTACTTC.

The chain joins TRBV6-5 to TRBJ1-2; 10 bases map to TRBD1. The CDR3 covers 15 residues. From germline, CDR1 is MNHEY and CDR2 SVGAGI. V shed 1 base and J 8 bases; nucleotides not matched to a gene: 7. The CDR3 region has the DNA TGTGCCAGCAGTTACTTCCGGGACAGGGGTAGGGGCTACACCTTC. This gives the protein CASSYFRDRGRGYTF.

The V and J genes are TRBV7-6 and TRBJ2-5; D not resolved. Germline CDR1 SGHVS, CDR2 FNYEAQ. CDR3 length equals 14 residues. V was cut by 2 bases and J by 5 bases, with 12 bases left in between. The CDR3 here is CASSLRTVGETQYF. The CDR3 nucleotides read TGTGCCAGCAGCTTAAGAACAGTTGGGGAGACCCAGTACTTC.

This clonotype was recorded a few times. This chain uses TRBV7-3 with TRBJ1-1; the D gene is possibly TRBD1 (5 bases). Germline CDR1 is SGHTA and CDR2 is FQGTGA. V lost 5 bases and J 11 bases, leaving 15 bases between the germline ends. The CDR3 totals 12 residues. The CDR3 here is CASSTDGGRAFF. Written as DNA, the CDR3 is TGTGCCAGCAGCACCGACGGGGGTCGGGCTTTCTTT.

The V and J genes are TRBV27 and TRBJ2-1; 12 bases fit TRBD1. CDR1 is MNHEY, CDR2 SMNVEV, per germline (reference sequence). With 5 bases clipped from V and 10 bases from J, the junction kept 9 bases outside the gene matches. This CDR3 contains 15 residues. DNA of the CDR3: TGTGCCAGCAGTGGGCCGGGACAGGGGGCAAGGGAGCAGTTCTTC. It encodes CASSGPGQGAREQFF.

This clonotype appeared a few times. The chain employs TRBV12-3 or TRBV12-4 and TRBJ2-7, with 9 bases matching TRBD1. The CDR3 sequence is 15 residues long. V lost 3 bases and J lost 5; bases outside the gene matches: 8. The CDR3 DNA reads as TGTGCCAGCAGTTTCGGGGGACAGGGCGTCGACGAGCAGTACTTC. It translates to CASSFGGQGVDEQYF.

The CDR3 coding sequence is TGCGCCAGCAGCTTGGCCGCCACAAGCACTGAAGCTTTCTTT. It encodes CASSLAATSTEAFF. This chain uses TRBV5-1 with TRBJ1-1; D remains unclear. Germline V gives CDR1 SGHRS, CDR2 YFSETQ. Trimming pared 0 bases from V and 4 bases from J, leaving 10 bases between. CDR3 length: 14 amino acids.